Below are 3 T cell receptor beta chains sequenced from a single sample in a study of blood T cell repertoires in COVID-19. Sequenced by immunoSEQ multiplex PCR; TCRdb stores in-frame clones only, minus some. The sample lists 250,000 to 300,000 clones; 88% were seen once. The sample was peripheral blood. These receptors were taken from a woman aged 25-40 years with COVID-19, enrolled during active disease.

The chain is built from TRBV2 and TRBJ2-7, with TRBD2 identical over 12 bases. The CDR3 runs 15 residues. In germline, CDR1 is SNHLY, CDR2 FYNNEI. J was trimmed by 2 bases and V by 6 bases; bases with no gene match: 5. The CDR3 spells CASRLAGGPTYEQYF. CDR3 DNA sequence: TGTGCCAGCAGACTAGCGGGAGGACCGACCTACGAGCAGTACTTC.

The chain employs TRBV7-9 and TRBJ1-4; the D gene is possibly TRBD1 (6 bases). Germline loops: CDR1 SEHNR, CDR2 FQNEAQ (reference sequence). The CDR3 length is 15 residues. Trimming cost V 8 bases and J 8 bases, with 21 bases left between them. The CDR3 region is CASSGAGVIQEKLFF. CDR3 bases: TGTGCCAGCTCAGGAGCAGGGGTGATTCAAGAAAAACTGTTTTTT.

The rearrangement links TRBV25-1 to TRBJ1-5; tentative D call: TRBD1 (6 bases). Germline lookup yields CDR1 MGHDK and CDR2 SYGVNS. V gave up 4 bases and J gave up 3 bases, with 10 bases separating them. This CDR3 is 14 amino acids long. In DNA, the CDR3 is TGTGCCAGCAGTGCCGGACAGCTCAATCAGCCCCAGCATTTT. As protein: CASSAGQLNQPQHF.